The sequence of this TCR beta chain was determined in a study of graft-versus-host responses after intestinal transplantation. Overall study findings and caveats: Individuals carrying graft-donor T cell macrochimerism showed high graft-versus-host to host-versus-graft clonal ratios in allografts.

Germline V gene data show CDR1 as SGHRS and CDR2 as YFSETQ. With 5 bases removed from V and 5 bases from J, the gap between germline ends came to 11 bases. This CDR3 is 13 amino acids long. Data came from immunoSEQ multiplex PCR; TCRdb stores just in-frame clones and leaves some out. This sample carries some 130,000 clones, approximately 95% of them seen once, and the ten largest clones take about 3.3%. As regards this clone: As yet, its antigen is unknown.

This chain uses TRBV5-1 with TRBJ2-1; possibly TRBD2 for D (5 bases). This clonotype was sampled from a human donor who received an intestinal transplant. The sample here was unstimulated CD8+ T cells sorted from spleen or lymph node cells, taken before intestinal transplant. CDR3 DNA: TGCGCCAGCAGTCGATGGAGGCACAATGAGCAGTTCTTC. Translation: CASSRWRHNEQFF.